This T cell receptor (beta chain) was observed in a study of blood T cell repertoires in COVID-19. As processed by the authors: Reference gene primer amplification gave nucleated cell count estimates. Generated by immunoSEQ multiplex PCR, the TCRdb table keeps only in-frame clones and is missing some. V and J calls and clone size follow that table, whereas D and trimming were derived from the DNA. This sample carries around 220,000 clones, 85% to 95% of them seen once, and the ten largest clones take approximately 2%. The J segment lost 3 bases and the V segment lost 4 bases, leaving 3 bases of the junction unmatched. Germline assignment: CDR1 SGHNT and CDR2 YYREEE (reference sequence). The CDR3 length is 14 residues.

Sequenced input: PBMCs or T cells enriched from blood (not recorded which). The chain employs TRBV5-4 and TRBJ1-3; 8 nucleotides line up with TRBD1. This TCR was sampled from a woman between 18 and 29 years old who had recovered from COVID-19. CDR3 residues: CASSLQGGGNTIYF. The CDR3 nucleotides are TGTGCCAGCAGCCTACAGGGGGGTGGAAACACCATATATTTT.